One sample yielded the 5 T cell receptor beta chains listed below, sequenced in a study of blood T cells in healthy people across ages. The use of a sample-barcoded 5' primer and a J-beta primer mix characterized a second PCR of about 7 to 12 cycles. One entry per CDR3 protein results from TCRdb running MiXCR on the 5' RACE reads. This table holds around 1.1 million distinct CDR3 sequences, around two fifths found once. The material sequenced was blood. The receptors derive from a man younger than 35 in good health.

The genes are TRBV4-3 and TRBJ1-5; tentatively, D is TRBD1 (6 bases). V was pared by 2 bases and J by 6 bases, with 20 bases between. The CDR3 sequence is 17 residues long. The germline V gene has CDR1 LGHNA and CDR2 YSLEER. The CDR3 bases are TGCGCCAGCAGCCAACATCATGGGGGACAAGGGGGTCAGCCCCAGCATTTT. This encodes CASSQHHGGQGGQPQHF.

Worth noting for this clonotype: One end of the junction does not line up with germline, which may come from a read error. The chain combines TRBV13 with TRBJ2-2; 7 positions agree with TRBD2. Per germline, CDR1 PRHDT and CDR2 FYEKMQ (reference sequence). The CDR3 loop spans 14 amino acids. CDR3 region: CTSSVGGGTGELFF. The CDR3 DNA sequence: TGTACCAGCAGCGTAGGCGGGGGCACCGGGGAGCTGTTTTTT.

This clonotype was counted many times. V gene TRBV14 combines with J gene TRBJ1-2; 7 bases are shared with TRBD1. The CDR3 consists of 15 residues. V was pared by 3 bases and J by 5 bases, with 9 bases of the junction left unmatched. CDR1 SGHDN and CDR2 FVKESK come from the germline V gene. The CDR3 DNA is TGTGCCAGCAGCCATCGAGGAGGGACAGTATATGGCTACACCTTC. Residues: CASSHRGGTVYGYTF.

This chain links TRBV6-1 with TRBJ2-5, with D unresolved. The end of the DNA is better explained by TRBJ2-7, so the J call may be wrong. The germline V gene encodes CDR1 MNHNS and CDR2 SASEGT. This CDR3 has 12 amino acids. The CDR3 spells CASSEATHEQYF. The CDR3 bases are TGTGCCAGCAGTGAAGCAACCCACGAGCAGTACTTC.

The chain couples TRBV6-2 or TRBV6-3 to TRBJ1-1; a possible D gene is TRBD1 (5 bases). Germline assignment: CDR1 MNHEY and CDR2 SVGEGT. V was clipped by 2 bases and J by 0 bases, with 13 bases between them. This CDR3 comprises 16 residues. The CDR3 coding sequence is TGTGCCAGCAGTTACCGGGAGGGGATGGTGAACACTGAAGCTTTCTTT. Amino acids: CASSYREGMVNTEAFF.